This is a list of T cell receptor beta chains from one sample in a study of cytomegalovirus exposure and HLA in healthy donors. The data were produced by immunoSEQ multiplex PCR, yet TCRdb's version contains in-frame clones alone and is incomplete. The table has some 130,000 clones, about 79% seen once. The sample was PBMCs. These receptors came from a female donor in good health and CMV-seropositive. Each CDR3 is given with its conserved first and last residue. Fields, in order: J gene, V gene, clone size, D gene, CDR3 protein, CDR3 DNA. D genes are given only for firm matches. Clone size appears in some rows only: once, few, many, or a class for an expanded clone.

j_call: TRBJ2-7; v_call: TRBV4-1; clone_size: -; d_call: -; cdr3_aa: CASSQIGAGASYEQYF; cdr3_nt: TGCGCCAGCAGCCAAATAGGGGCAGGGGCCTCCTACGAGCAGTACTTC
j_call: TRBJ2-1; v_call: TRBV19; clone_size: -; d_call: -; cdr3_aa: CASRDGYNEQFF; cdr3_nt: TGTGCCAGTAGAGACGGGTACAATGAGCAGTTCTTC
j_call: TRBJ1-3; v_call: TRBV5-1; clone_size: -; d_call: -; cdr3_aa: CASSLAAGSGNTIYF; cdr3_nt: TGCGCCAGCAGCTTGGCCGCGGGGTCTGGAAACACCATATATTTT
j_call: TRBJ2-7; v_call: TRBV19; clone_size: -; d_call: -; cdr3_aa: CASSQPDSSYEQYF; cdr3_nt: TGTGCCAGTAGTCAACCGGACAGTTCCTACGAGCAGTACTTC
j_call: TRBJ2-5; v_call: TRBV5-1; clone_size: -; d_call: TRBD1; cdr3_aa: CASSLAGQGGGQETQYF; cdr3_nt: TGCGCCAGCAGCTTGGCCGGACAGGGCGGCGGCCAAGAGACCCAGTACTTC
j_call: TRBJ2-7; v_call: TRBV5-8; clone_size: -; d_call: -; cdr3_aa: CASRGSTLQYF; cdr3_nt: TGTGCCAGCCGGGGGAGTACCTTGCAGTACTTC
j_call: TRBJ2-1; v_call: TRBV6-6; clone_size: -; d_call: TRBD2; cdr3_aa: CASSYPSGRDEQFF; cdr3_nt: TGTGCCAGCAGTTACCCTAGCGGGAGGGATGAGCAGTTCTTC
j_call: TRBJ2-3; v_call: TRBV7-6; clone_size: few; d_call: -; cdr3_aa: CASSLGGQSTDTQYF; cdr3_nt: TGTGCCAGCAGCTTAGGGGGACAAAGCACAGATACGCAGTATTTT
j_call: TRBJ2-7; v_call: TRBV14; clone_size: -; d_call: TRBD2; cdr3_aa: CASSQLGLVREQYF; cdr3_nt: TGTGCCAGCAGCCAACTGGGACTAGTACGCGAGCAGTACTTC
j_call: TRBJ1-2; v_call: TRBV6-6; clone_size: few; d_call: TRBD1; cdr3_aa: CATGDRRDYGYTF; cdr3_nt: TGTGCCACCGGGGACAGGCGAGACTATGGCTACACCTTC
j_call: TRBJ2-5; v_call: TRBV10-2; clone_size: few; d_call: -; cdr3_aa: CASSGTGSIETQYF; cdr3_nt: TGCGCCAGCAGCGGTACAGGGAGTATAGAGACCCAGTACTTC
j_call: TRBJ2-1; v_call: TRBV29-1; clone_size: -; d_call: -; cdr3_aa: CSAEDTGAIYNEQFF; cdr3_nt: TGCAGCGCTGAAGACACGGGAGCTATCTACAATGAGCAGTTCTTC
j_call: TRBJ1-1; v_call: TRBV6-5; clone_size: -; d_call: -; cdr3_aa: CASTNRQDEAFF; cdr3_nt: TGTGCCAGCACGAACCGACAGGATGAAGCTTTCTTT
j_call: TRBJ1-5; v_call: TRBV5-6; clone_size: -; d_call: -; cdr3_aa: CASSLAGKDQPQHF; cdr3_nt: TGTGCCAGCAGCTTGGCCGGTAAAGATCAGCCCCAGCATTTT
j_call: TRBJ2-5; v_call: TRBV14; clone_size: -; d_call: TRBD1; cdr3_aa: CASSRQGTSTQYF; cdr3_nt: TGTGCCAGCAGCCGACAGGGGACCAGCACCCAGTACTTC
j_call: TRBJ2-7; v_call: TRBV4-1; clone_size: -; d_call: -; cdr3_aa: CVLGSRTSYEQYF; cdr3_nt: TGCGTATTGGGCAGCCGAACCTCCTACGAGCAGTACTTC
j_call: TRBJ1-4; v_call: TRBV19; clone_size: -; d_call: -; cdr3_aa: CASNQLATNEKLFF; cdr3_nt: TGTGCCAGTAACCAACTTGCAACTAATGAAAAACTGTTTTTT
j_call: TRBJ2-3; v_call: TRBV6-5; clone_size: -; d_call: -; cdr3_aa: CASSYSRAPTDTQYF; cdr3_nt: TGTGCCAGCAGTTACTCGAGGGCACCCACAGATACGCAGTATTTT
j_call: TRBJ2-7; v_call: TRBV29-1; clone_size: -; d_call: -; cdr3_aa: CSVDPGTGSGEQYF; cdr3_nt: TGCAGCGTTGACCCTGGAACAGGTTCTGGCGAGCAGTACTTC
j_call: TRBJ2-1; v_call: TRBV7-9; clone_size: -; d_call: TRBD2; cdr3_aa: CASSLRREGVLYNEQFF; cdr3_nt: TGTGCCAGCAGCTTGCGACGGGAGGGAGTCTTGTACAATGAGCAGTTCTTC
j_call: TRBJ2-3; v_call: TRBV6-5; clone_size: -; d_call: TRBD1; cdr3_aa: CAGPDRGRDTQYF; cdr3_nt: TGTGCCGGACCGGACAGGGGAAGAGATACGCAGTATTTT
j_call: TRBJ2-4; v_call: TRBV29-1; clone_size: few; d_call: TRBD1; cdr3_aa: CSVVIRTGQSKNIQYF; cdr3_nt: TGCAGCGTTGTAATCCGGACAGGGCAGTCCAAAAACATTCAGTACTTC
j_call: TRBJ2-4; v_call: TRBV5-1; clone_size: -; d_call: TRBD2; cdr3_aa: CASSLIAGENIQYF; cdr3_nt: TGCGCCAGCAGCTTAATCGCGGGGGAAAACATTCAGTACTTC
j_call: TRBJ1-4; v_call: TRBV15; clone_size: -; d_call: TRBD1; cdr3_aa: CATSPRQGSEKLFF; cdr3_nt: TGTGCCACCAGCCCAAGACAGGGCAGTGAAAAACTGTTTTTT
j_call: TRBJ1-3; v_call: TRBV9; clone_size: -; d_call: TRBD1; cdr3_aa: CASSATGTGGNTIYF; cdr3_nt: TGTGCCAGCAGCGCAACCGGGACAGGCGGAAACACCATATATTTT
j_call: TRBJ2-5; v_call: TRBV5-1; clone_size: -; d_call: -; cdr3_aa: CASSLVSGISQETQYF; cdr3_nt: TGCGCCAGCAGCTTGGTTTCGGGGATCTCCCAAGAGACCCAGTACTTC
j_call: TRBJ1-2; v_call: TRBV27; clone_size: -; d_call: TRBD1; cdr3_aa: CASSSDSGGGGYTF; cdr3_nt: TGTGCCAGCAGTTCCGATTCAGGGGGCGGTGGCTACACCTTC
j_call: TRBJ1-1; v_call: TRBV7-8; clone_size: -; d_call: TRBD1; cdr3_aa: CASSLVRQGNTEAFF; cdr3_nt: TGTGCCAGCAGCTTAGTTAGACAGGGAAACACTGAAGCTTTCTTT
j_call: TRBJ2-7; v_call: TRBV6-5; clone_size: -; d_call: -; cdr3_aa: CASSPAPGSSYEQYF; cdr3_nt: TGTGCCAGCAGCCCCGCGCCAGGAAGCTCCTACGAGCAGTACTTC
j_call: TRBJ2-7; v_call: TRBV28; clone_size: -; d_call: -; cdr3_aa: CASSSLGRGLSYEQYF; cdr3_nt: TGTGCCAGCAGTTCTTTGGGTAGGGGTTTATCCTACGAGCAGTACTTC
j_call: TRBJ2-5; v_call: TRBV19; clone_size: -; d_call: TRBD1; cdr3_aa: CASETGQPGQETQYF; cdr3_nt: TGTGCCAGTGAAACGGGACAGCCGGGCCAAGAGACCCAGTACTTC
j_call: TRBJ2-7; v_call: TRBV7-2; clone_size: -; d_call: TRBD1; cdr3_aa: CASSSRDSLWIEQYF; cdr3_nt: TGTGCCAGCAGCTCGAGGGACAGCTTATGGATAGAGCAGTACTTC
j_call: TRBJ2-5; v_call: TRBV4-1; clone_size: -; d_call: TRBD2; cdr3_aa: CASSQDPSGGSPPYF; cdr3_nt: TGCGCCAGCAGCCAAGATCCTAGCGGGGGGTCCCCTCCGTACTTC
j_call: TRBJ2-7; v_call: TRBV5-1; clone_size: -; d_call: TRBD2; cdr3_aa: CASSLGLSGSEQYF; cdr3_nt: TGCGCCAGCAGCTTGGGCTTGAGCGGGAGCGAGCAGTACTTC
j_call: TRBJ1-2; v_call: TRBV16; clone_size: -; d_call: -; cdr3_aa: CASSKDSKYGYTF; cdr3_nt: TGTGCCAGCAGCAAGGACAGCAAATATGGCTACACCTTC
j_call: TRBJ2-7; v_call: TRBV7-9; clone_size: -; d_call: TRBD1; cdr3_aa: CASSLGRGYEQYF; cdr3_nt: TGTGCCAGCAGCTTAGGCAGGGGGTACGAGCAGTACTTC
j_call: TRBJ2-2; v_call: TRBV6-1; clone_size: -; d_call: TRBD1; cdr3_aa: CASSFRGFGTGELFF; cdr3_nt: TGTGCCAGCAGCTTCAGGGGGTTCGGCACCGGGGAGCTGTTTTTT
j_call: TRBJ1-5; v_call: TRBV2; clone_size: -; d_call: -; cdr3_aa: CASSALGGEGQPQHF; cdr3_nt: TGTGCCAGCAGTGCCCTGGGGGGTGAGGGGCAGCCCCAGCATTTT
j_call: TRBJ2-5; v_call: TRBV7-2; clone_size: -; d_call: -; cdr3_aa: CASSPGLTKETQYF; cdr3_nt: TGTGCCAGCAGCCCCGGACTGACAAAAGAGACCCAGTACTTC
j_call: TRBJ2-2; v_call: TRBV11-3; clone_size: -; d_call: TRBD2; cdr3_aa: CASSLVLSSGKTGELFF; cdr3_nt: TGTGCCAGCAGCTTAGTTTTGTCTAGCGGGAAAACCGGGGAGCTGTTTTTT
j_call: TRBJ2-1; v_call: TRBV7-9; clone_size: -; d_call: TRBD1; cdr3_aa: CASSLTGSGGEQFF; cdr3_nt: TGTGCCAGCAGCTTGACAGGGTCTGGCGGTGAGCAGTTCTTC
j_call: TRBJ1-2; v_call: TRBV30; clone_size: -; d_call: -; cdr3_aa: CAWSLGIPYDCTF; cdr3_nt: TGTGCCTGGAGCCTCGGAATACCCTATGACTGCACCTTC
j_call: TRBJ2-1; v_call: TRBV6-5; clone_size: few; d_call: TRBD2; cdr3_aa: CASSYPASGQTFF; cdr3_nt: TGTGCCAGCAGTTACCCCGCTAGCGGCCAAACGTTCTTC
j_call: TRBJ2-7; v_call: TRBV9; clone_size: -; d_call: TRBD2; cdr3_aa: CASSVDSRGGVEQYF; cdr3_nt: TGTGCCAGCAGCGTAGACTCGCGGGGAGGGGTGGAGCAGTACTTC